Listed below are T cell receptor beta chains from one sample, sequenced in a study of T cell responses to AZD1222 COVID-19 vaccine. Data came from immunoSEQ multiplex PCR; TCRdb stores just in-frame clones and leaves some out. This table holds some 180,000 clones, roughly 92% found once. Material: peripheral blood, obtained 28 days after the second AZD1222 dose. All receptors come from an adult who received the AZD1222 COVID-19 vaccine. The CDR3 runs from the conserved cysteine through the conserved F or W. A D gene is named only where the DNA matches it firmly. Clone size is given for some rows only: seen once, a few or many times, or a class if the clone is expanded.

cdr3_nt: TGTGCCAGCAGCAGCTCTGGGGCCAACGTCCTGACTTTC
cdr3_aa: CASSSSGANVLTF
j_call: TRBJ2-6
v_call: TRBV6-5
clone_size: NA
d_call: NA

cdr3_nt: TGTGCCAGCAGCCCCGGAACCCCTGAGCAGTTCTTC
cdr3_aa: CASSPGTPEQFF
j_call: TRBJ2-1
v_call: TRBV28
clone_size: NA
d_call: NA

cdr3_nt: TGCGCCAGCAGCCAACGAGCGGATCAAGAGACCCAGTACTTC
cdr3_aa: CASSQRADQETQYF
j_call: TRBJ2-5
v_call: TRBV4-1
clone_size: NA
d_call: NA

cdr3_nt: TGTGCCAGCAGTGTTGATGGGGGAGAGACCTCCTACGAGCAGTACTTC
cdr3_aa: CASSVDGGETSYEQYF
j_call: TRBJ2-7
v_call: TRBV6-1
clone_size: NA
d_call: NA

cdr3_nt: TGTGCCAGCAGCGCCCAACTAGCGGGAGTCCGAAATACGCAGTATTTT
cdr3_aa: CASSAQLAGVRNTQYF
j_call: TRBJ2-3
v_call: TRBV9
clone_size: NA
d_call: TRBD2

cdr3_nt: TGTGCTAGTGGACCCAATAAGAACACTGAAGCTTTCTTT
cdr3_aa: CASGPNKNTEAFF
j_call: TRBJ1-1
v_call: TRBV12-5
clone_size: NA
d_call: NA

cdr3_nt: TGTGCCAGCAGTGGGCGGGGCCCAGATACGCAGTATTTT
cdr3_aa: CASSGRGPDTQYF
j_call: TRBJ2-3
v_call: TRBV28
clone_size: NA
d_call: NA

cdr3_nt: TGCAGCGTTGAAGATCAGCGGGGGTTTGAGCATGAGCAGTTCTTC
cdr3_aa: CSVEDQRGFEHEQFF
j_call: TRBJ2-1
v_call: TRBV29-1
clone_size: NA
d_call: TRBD2

cdr3_nt: TGTGCCAGTACCTTGGACAGGAAGAAACCCCAGCATTTT
cdr3_aa: CASTLDRKKPQHF
j_call: TRBJ1-5
v_call: TRBV19
clone_size: NA
d_call: TRBD1

cdr3_nt: TGCGCCAGCAGCCCTACAGGGTCGGCTAACTATGGCTACACCTTC
cdr3_aa: CASSPTGSANYGYTF
j_call: TRBJ1-2
v_call: TRBV5-1
clone_size: NA
d_call: NA

cdr3_nt: TGTGCCAGCAGCTTAAGGGACAGGGGAAACTATGGCTACACCTTC
cdr3_aa: CASSLRDRGNYGYTF
j_call: TRBJ1-2
v_call: TRBV9
clone_size: NA
d_call: TRBD1

cdr3_nt: TGTGCCAGCTCACTCGACAGTCCTTCTGGGGCCAACGTCCTGACTTTC
cdr3_aa: CASSLDSPSGANVLTF
j_call: TRBJ2-6
v_call: TRBV18
clone_size: NA
d_call: NA

cdr3_nt: TGTGCCAGCAGTTTCGTAGGATATGGCTACACCTTC
cdr3_aa: CASSFVGYGYTF
j_call: TRBJ1-2
v_call: TRBV12-3/TRBV12-4
clone_size: NA
d_call: NA

cdr3_nt: TGTGCCACCGAAAAGGGGAATTCACCCCTCCACTTT
cdr3_aa: CATEKGNSPLHF
j_call: TRBJ1-6
v_call: TRBV28
clone_size: NA
d_call: NA

cdr3_nt: TGTGCCAGCAGTTTCTCTCGTTTTAACTCTGGAAACACCATATATTTT
cdr3_aa: CASSFSRFNSGNTIYF
j_call: TRBJ1-3
v_call: TRBV27
clone_size: NA
d_call: NA

cdr3_nt: TGTGCCAGCAAGCTGACAATCTACTATGGCTACACCTTC
cdr3_aa: CASKLTIYYGYTF
j_call: TRBJ1-2
v_call: TRBV2
clone_size: NA
d_call: NA

cdr3_nt: TGCAGCGTGAGCGTAGGGCACACTGAAGCTTTCTTT
cdr3_aa: CSVSVGHTEAFF
j_call: TRBJ1-1
v_call: TRBV29-1
clone_size: NA
d_call: NA

cdr3_nt: TGTGCCAGCAGTGATAGTACTGCAACTAATGAAAAACTGTTTTTT
cdr3_aa: CASSDSTATNEKLFF
j_call: TRBJ1-4
v_call: TRBV2
clone_size: NA
d_call: NA

cdr3_nt: TGCAGCGTTGAGAAGGGCGGCGATGAGCAGTTCTTC
cdr3_aa: CSVEKGGDEQFF
j_call: TRBJ2-1
v_call: TRBV29-1
clone_size: once
d_call: NA

cdr3_nt: TGTGCCAGCAGAGGCCTGGACAGCCAGCATTTT
cdr3_aa: CASRGLDSQHF
j_call: TRBJ1-5
v_call: TRBV2
clone_size: NA
d_call: NA

cdr3_nt: TGCGCCAGCAGCCGCACAGGGCACACTGAAGCTTTCTTT
cdr3_aa: CASSRTGHTEAFF
j_call: TRBJ1-1
v_call: TRBV5-1
clone_size: once
d_call: NA

cdr3_nt: TGTGCCAGCAGCTATGGACAGGGACAGAGGAACACTGAAGCTTTCTTT
cdr3_aa: CASSYGQGQRNTEAFF
j_call: TRBJ1-1
v_call: TRBV5-4
clone_size: NA
d_call: TRBD1

cdr3_nt: TGCGCCAGCACCAGGACAGGGACCGGGGAGCTGTTTTTT
cdr3_aa: CASTRTGTGELFF
j_call: TRBJ2-2
v_call: TRBV5-1
clone_size: NA
d_call: TRBD1

cdr3_nt: TGTGCCAGCAGCTTAGAGCGGGGGAGCTCCTACGAGCAGTACTTC
cdr3_aa: CASSLERGSSYEQYF
j_call: TRBJ2-7
v_call: TRBV11-2
clone_size: NA
d_call: TRBD2

cdr3_nt: TGTGCCAGTAGTCTGGGGGGGATCGGCATTCAGTACTTC
cdr3_aa: CASSLGGIGIQYF
j_call: TRBJ2-4
v_call: TRBV19
clone_size: NA
d_call: TRBD2

cdr3_nt: TGTGCCAGCAGCCAAGAGGGACTAGCTACAGATACGCAGTATTTT
cdr3_aa: CASSQEGLATDTQYF
j_call: TRBJ2-3
v_call: TRBV3-1/TRBV3-2
clone_size: NA
d_call: TRBD2

cdr3_nt: TGTGCCACCAGCAGAGACGGCCCGGTGAGGGAGCAGTACTTC
cdr3_aa: CATSRDGPVREQYF
j_call: TRBJ2-7
v_call: TRBV15
clone_size: NA
d_call: NA

cdr3_nt: TGTGCCAGCAGCGGGAGACCGGGACAGGGGAACCCGGATAGCAATCAGCCCCAGCATTTT
cdr3_aa: CASSGRPGQGNPDSNQPQHF
j_call: TRBJ1-5
v_call: TRBV6-6
clone_size: NA
d_call: TRBD1

cdr3_nt: TGTGCCAGCAGAGAGCCCCCAAAGGAAAAACTGTTTTTT
cdr3_aa: CASREPPKEKLFF
j_call: TRBJ1-4
v_call: TRBV7-2
clone_size: NA
d_call: NA

cdr3_nt: TGTGCCAGCAGTGACAGGGGGTGGACTGAAGCTTTCTTT
cdr3_aa: CASSDRGWTEAFF
j_call: TRBJ1-1
v_call: TRBV25-1
clone_size: NA
d_call: TRBD1

cdr3_nt: TGTGCCAGCAGTTTAGACCAGGGGGCGAGGACTGAAGCTTTCTTT
cdr3_aa: CASSLDQGARTEAFF
j_call: TRBJ1-1
v_call: TRBV28
clone_size: NA
d_call: TRBD1

cdr3_nt: TGTGCCAGCAGCCATTCGGGGGTAAATTCACCCCTCCACTTT
cdr3_aa: CASSHSGVNSPLHF
j_call: TRBJ1-6
v_call: TRBV6-5
clone_size: NA
d_call: NA